This T cell receptor beta chain comes out of a study of T cells in Graves' hyperthyroidism and ophthalmopathy. CDR1 SGHTA and CDR2 FQGNSA come from the germline V gene. The CDR3 sequence is 17 residues long. Trimming took 0 bases from V and 2 from J; bases not matched to a gene: 5. Amplification targeted TCR beta CDR3 regions from RNA transcripts. During a first-round RT-PCR of the TCR CDR3, the HTBI primer set was used. MiXCR was run by TCRdb on the multiplex PCR reads, yielding one entry per CDR3 protein. The table has 130,000 to 150,000 distinct CDR3 sequences, more than 20% seen once. Study observations and caveats: In the blood, most expanded thyroid clonotypes above 0.001 appeared as well.

Details on this clonotype: Its antigen is currently unknown.

The specimen sequenced was blood. This sequence originates from a woman in her forties or fifties with Graves' hyperthyroidism that later progressed to Graves' ophthalmopathy. This rearrangement joins TRBV7-2 to TRBJ2-1; 9 nucleotides line up with TRBD2. The chain's CDR3 is CASSLAGTSPTYNEQFF. The CDR3 bases are TGTGCCAGCAGCTTAGCCGGGACTAGCCCCACCTACAATGAGCAGTTCTTC.